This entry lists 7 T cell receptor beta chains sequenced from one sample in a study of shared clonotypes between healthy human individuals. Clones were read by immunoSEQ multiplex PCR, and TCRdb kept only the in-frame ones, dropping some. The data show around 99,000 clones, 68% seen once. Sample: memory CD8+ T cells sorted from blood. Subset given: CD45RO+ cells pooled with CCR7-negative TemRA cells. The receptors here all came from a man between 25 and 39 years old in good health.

CDR3: CASSLWEGLNTEAFF. CDR3 in DNA: TGTGCCAGCAGCCTCTGGGAGGGATTAAACACTGAAGCTTTCTTT. The chain has TRBV7-9 and TRBJ1-1; no definite D call. CDR3 length equals 15 residues. Germline CDR1 and CDR2: SEHNR and FQNEAQ (reference sequence). The ends were cut back, 5 bases at V and 2 bases at J, with 15 bases in the middle.

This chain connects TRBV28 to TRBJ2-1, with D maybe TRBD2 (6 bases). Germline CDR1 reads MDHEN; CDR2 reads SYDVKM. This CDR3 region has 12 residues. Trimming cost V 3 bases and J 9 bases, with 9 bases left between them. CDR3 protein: CASSLYGSEQFF. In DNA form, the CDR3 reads TGTGCCAGCAGTTTGTACGGGAGTGAGCAGTTCTTC. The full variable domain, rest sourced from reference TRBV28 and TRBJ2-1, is DVKVTQSSRYLVKRTGEKVFLECVQDMDHENMFWYRQDPGLGLRLIYFSYDVKMKEKGDIPEGYSVSREKKERFSLILESASTNQTSMYLCASSLYGSEQFFGPGTRLTVL.

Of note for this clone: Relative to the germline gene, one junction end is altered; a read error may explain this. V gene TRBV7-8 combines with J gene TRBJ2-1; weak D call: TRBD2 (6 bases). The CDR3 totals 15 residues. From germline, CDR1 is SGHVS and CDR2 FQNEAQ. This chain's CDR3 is CASSVAPGVLYEQFF. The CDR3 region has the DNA TGTGCCAGCAGCGTAGCCCCGGGGGTGTTATATGAGCAGTTCTTC. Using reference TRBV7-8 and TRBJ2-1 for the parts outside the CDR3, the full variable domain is GAGVSQSPRYKVAKRGQDVALRCDPISGHVSLFWYQQALGQGPEFLTYFQNEAQLDKSGLPSDRFFAERPEGSVSTLKIQRTQQEDSAVYLCASSVAPGVLYEQFFGPGTRLTVL.

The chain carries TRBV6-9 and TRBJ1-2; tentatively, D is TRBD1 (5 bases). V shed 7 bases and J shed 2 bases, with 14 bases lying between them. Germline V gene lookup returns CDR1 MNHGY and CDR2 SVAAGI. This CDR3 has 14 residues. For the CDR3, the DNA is TGTGCCAGCACCCCCTTGGGGGGGAACTATGGCTACACCTTC. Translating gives CASTPLGGNYGYTF.

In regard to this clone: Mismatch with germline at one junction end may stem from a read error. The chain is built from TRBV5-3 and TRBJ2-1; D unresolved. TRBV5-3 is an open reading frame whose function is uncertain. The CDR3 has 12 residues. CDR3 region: CASSLVVHEQFF. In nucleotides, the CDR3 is TGTGCCAGCAGCTTAGTGGTCCATGAGCAGTTCTTC.

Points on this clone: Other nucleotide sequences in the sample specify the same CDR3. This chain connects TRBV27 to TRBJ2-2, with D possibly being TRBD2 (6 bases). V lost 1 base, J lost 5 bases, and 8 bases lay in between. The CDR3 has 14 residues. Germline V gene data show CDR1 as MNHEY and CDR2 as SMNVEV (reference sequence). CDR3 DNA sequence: TGTGCCAGCAGTTTATTCCGGGGGACCGGGGAGCTGTTTTTT. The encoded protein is CASSLFRGTGELFF.

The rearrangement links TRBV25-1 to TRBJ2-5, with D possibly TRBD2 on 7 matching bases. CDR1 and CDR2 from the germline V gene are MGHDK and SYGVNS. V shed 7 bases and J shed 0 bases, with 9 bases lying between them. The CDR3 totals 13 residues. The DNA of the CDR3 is TGTGCCAGCACGGGGGGCTACCAAGAGACCCAGTACTTC. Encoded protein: CASTGGYQETQYF.